This TCR beta chain was found in a study of blood T cell repertoires in COVID-19. The overall study: Sites in the United States, Italy and Spain provided acute and convalescent COVID-19 samples.

The table came from immunoSEQ multiplex PCR; TCRdb's copy has only in-frame clones and leaves some out. Of 150,000 to 200,000 clones listed, around nine tenths are singletons. Germline CDR1 LNHDA, CDR2 SQIVND (reference sequence). The CDR3 runs 14 residues. V lost 1 base, J lost 5 bases, and 11 bases lay in between. Adults between roughly 18 and 95 years of age took part from under 30 US areas. The receptor was derived from a woman younger than 30 who had recovered from COVID-19. The sequenced sample consisted of PBMCs or T cells enriched from blood (not recorded which). V and J are TRBV19 and TRBJ1-2; tentatively, D is TRBD1 (5 bases). The CDR3 here is CASSIGSGIYGYTF. The CDR3 bases are TGTGCCAGTAGTATAGGTTCAGGGATTTATGGCTACACCTTC.